Below, 2 T cell receptor beta chains from the same sample are listed, as sequenced in a study of T cell responses to AZD1222 COVID-19 vaccine. Measured with immunoSEQ multiplex PCR; TCRdb has only the in-frame clones, and not every one. Among approximately 300,000 clones, 94% were seen once, and the ten largest hold approximately 0.52%. The sequencing used peripheral blood, collected 28 days after the second AZD1222 dose. The receptors were sampled from an adult who received the AZD1222 COVID-19 vaccine.

The chain uses TRBV5-1 and TRBJ2-2; D not certain. Germline CDR1 SGHRS, CDR2 YFSETQ. Deletions cut 0 bases from V and 7 bases from J, with 10 bases between. The CDR3 covers 14 residues. The CDR3 nucleotides are TGCGCCAGCAGCTTGGGGGCCGCAGGCGGGGAGCTGTTTTTT. Its translation is CASSLGAAGGELFF.

The rearrangement uses TRBV5-6 and TRBJ2-7, with 7 bases aligning to TRBD1. The trim removed 4 bases at V and 0 bases at J, leaving 13 bases unmatched. The germline CDR1 and CDR2 sequences are SGHDT and YYEEEE. This CDR3 contains 17 residues. This CDR3 reads CASSRLSFRDSSYEQYF. For the CDR3, the DNA is TGTGCCAGCAGCCGACTATCCTTCAGGGACAGCTCCTACGAGCAGTACTTC.